This T cell receptor beta chain was sequenced in a study of PD-1 blockade in classical Hodgkin lymphoma. Comments on this clone: What it recognizes is unknown.

Time point specified: cycle 4 day 1 (C4D1), after 6 weeks of nivolumab. All the patients suffered relapse after autologous stem cell transplantation, and brentuximab vedotin exposure differed. CDR1 SEHNR and CDR2 FQNEAQ come from the germline V gene (reference sequence). This CDR3 has 14 amino acids. With V trimmed by 4 bases and J by 0 bases, 3 bases remained unmatched. Some clones are missing from TCRdb's copy, which holds only in-frame ones; the method was immunoSEQ multiplex PCR. The table includes tens of thousands of clones, approximately 90% detected once. Study findings and constraints: Nivolumab initiation under 1 year post-ASCT meant exclusion. Newly diagnosed patients and complete responders had comparable diversity at baseline. By C4D1, CD4+ diversity increased significantly, especially in complete responders. Reports described newly diagnosed patients as having lower baseline TCR diversity than healthy donors.

The gene calls are TRBV7-9 and TRBJ2-7; 7 bases fit TRBD2. Here the sequenced sample was peripheral blood mononuclear cells (PBMCs), taken before the fourth cycle of nivolumab. The receptor was isolated from a human donor with classical Hodgkin lymphoma. The CDR3 sequence: CASSYGGTSYEQYF. The CDR3 DNA is TGTGCCAGCAGCTACGGGGGGACCTCCTACGAGCAGTACTTC.